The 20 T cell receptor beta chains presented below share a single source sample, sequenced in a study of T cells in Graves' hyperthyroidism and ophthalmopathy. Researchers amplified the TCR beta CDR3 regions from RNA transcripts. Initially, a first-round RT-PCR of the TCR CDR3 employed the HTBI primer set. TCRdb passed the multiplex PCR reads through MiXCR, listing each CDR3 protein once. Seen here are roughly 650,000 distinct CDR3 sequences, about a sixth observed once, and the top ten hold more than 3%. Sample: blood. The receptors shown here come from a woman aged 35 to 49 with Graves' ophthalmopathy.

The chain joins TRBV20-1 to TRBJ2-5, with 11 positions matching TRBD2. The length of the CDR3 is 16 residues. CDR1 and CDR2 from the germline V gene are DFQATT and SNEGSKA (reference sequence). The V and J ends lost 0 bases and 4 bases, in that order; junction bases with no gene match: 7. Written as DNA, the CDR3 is TGCAGTGCTAGAGAGAGTTATCTAGCGGGAGGAGAGACCCAGTACTTC. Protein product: CSARESYLAGGETQYF.

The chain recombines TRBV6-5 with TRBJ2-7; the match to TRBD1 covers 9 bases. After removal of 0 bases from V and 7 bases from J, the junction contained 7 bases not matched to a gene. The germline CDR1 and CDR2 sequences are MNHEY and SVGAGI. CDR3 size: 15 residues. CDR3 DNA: TGTGCCAGCAGTTACTCGGGGACAGGGACGATTGAGCAGTACTTC. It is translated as CASSYSGTGTIEQYF.

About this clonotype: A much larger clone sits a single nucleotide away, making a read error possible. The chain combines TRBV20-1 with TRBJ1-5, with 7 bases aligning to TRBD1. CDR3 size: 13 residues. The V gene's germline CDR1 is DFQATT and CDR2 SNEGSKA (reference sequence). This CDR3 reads CSAPDRVGQLQHF. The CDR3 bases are TGCAGTGCACCCGACAGGGTAGGTCAGCTCCAGCATTTT.

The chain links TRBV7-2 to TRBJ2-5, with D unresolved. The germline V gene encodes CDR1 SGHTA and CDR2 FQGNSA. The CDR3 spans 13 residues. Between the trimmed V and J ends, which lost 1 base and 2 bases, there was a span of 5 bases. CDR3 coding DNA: TGTGCCAGCAGCTTAGTCCGTCAAGAGACCCAGTACTTC. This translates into CASSLVRQETQYF.

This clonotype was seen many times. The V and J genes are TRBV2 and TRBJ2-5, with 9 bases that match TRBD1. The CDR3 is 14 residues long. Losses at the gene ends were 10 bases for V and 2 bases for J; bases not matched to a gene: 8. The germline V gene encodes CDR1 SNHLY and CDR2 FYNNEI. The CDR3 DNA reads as TGTGCCACCCGGGACAGGGTAATGCAAGAGACCCAGTACTTC. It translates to CATRDRVMQETQYF.

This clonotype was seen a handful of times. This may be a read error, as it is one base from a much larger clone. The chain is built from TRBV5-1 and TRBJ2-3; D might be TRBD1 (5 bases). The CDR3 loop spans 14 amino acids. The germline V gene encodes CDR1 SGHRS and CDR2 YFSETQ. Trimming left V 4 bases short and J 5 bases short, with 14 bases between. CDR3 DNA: TGCGCCAGCAGCCTGGTGGGGCGCGAAGATACGCAGTATTTT. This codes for CASSLVGREDTQYF.

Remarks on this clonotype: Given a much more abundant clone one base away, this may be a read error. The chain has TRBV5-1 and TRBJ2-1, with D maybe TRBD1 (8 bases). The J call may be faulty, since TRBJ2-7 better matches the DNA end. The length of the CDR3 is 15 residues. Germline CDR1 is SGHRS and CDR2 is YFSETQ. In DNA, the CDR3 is TGCGCCAGCAGCCCGATGGACAGGGACTACAATGAGCAGTACTTC. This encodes CASSPMDRDYNEQYF.

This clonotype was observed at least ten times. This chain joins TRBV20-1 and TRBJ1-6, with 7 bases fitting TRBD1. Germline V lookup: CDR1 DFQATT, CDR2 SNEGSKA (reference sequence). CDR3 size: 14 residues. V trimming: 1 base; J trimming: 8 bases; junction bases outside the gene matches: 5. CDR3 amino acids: CSARAGTAYSPLHF. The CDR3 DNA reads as TGCAGTGCTAGAGCCGGGACAGCCTATTCACCCCTCCACTTT.

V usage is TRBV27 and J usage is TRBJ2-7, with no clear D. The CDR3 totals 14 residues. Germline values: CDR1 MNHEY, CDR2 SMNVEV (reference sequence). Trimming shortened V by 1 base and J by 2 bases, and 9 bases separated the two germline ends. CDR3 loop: CASSLYGPTYEQYF. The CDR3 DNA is TGTGCCAGCAGTTTATACGGGCCCACCTACGAGCAGTACTTC.

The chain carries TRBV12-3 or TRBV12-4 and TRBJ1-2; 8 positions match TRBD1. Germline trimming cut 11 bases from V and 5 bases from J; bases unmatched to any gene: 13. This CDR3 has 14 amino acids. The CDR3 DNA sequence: TGTGCCGGTAGGAATAAGGGACAGGAGTATGGCTACACCTTC. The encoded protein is CAGRNKGQEYGYTF.

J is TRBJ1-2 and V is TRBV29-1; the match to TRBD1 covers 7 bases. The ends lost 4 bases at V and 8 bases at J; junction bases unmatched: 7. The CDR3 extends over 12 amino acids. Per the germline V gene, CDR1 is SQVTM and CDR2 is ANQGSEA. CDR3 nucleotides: TGCAGCGTTGCCTCACAGGGGTTGGGCTACACCTTC. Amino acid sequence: CSVASQGLGYTF.

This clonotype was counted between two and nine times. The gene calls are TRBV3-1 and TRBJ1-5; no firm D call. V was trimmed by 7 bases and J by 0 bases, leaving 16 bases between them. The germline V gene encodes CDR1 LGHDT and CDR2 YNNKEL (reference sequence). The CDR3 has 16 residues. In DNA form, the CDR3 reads TGTGCCAGCACCTTCGCGGGAGGTTATAGCAATCAGCCCCAGCATTTT. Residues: CASTFAGGYSNQPQHF. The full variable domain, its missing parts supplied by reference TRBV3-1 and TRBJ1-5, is DTAVSQTPKYLVTQMGNDKSIKCEQNLGHDTMYWYKQDSKKFLKIMFSYNNKELIINETVPNRFSPKSPDKAHLNLHINSLELGDSAVYFCASTFAGGYSNQPQHFGDGTRLSIL.

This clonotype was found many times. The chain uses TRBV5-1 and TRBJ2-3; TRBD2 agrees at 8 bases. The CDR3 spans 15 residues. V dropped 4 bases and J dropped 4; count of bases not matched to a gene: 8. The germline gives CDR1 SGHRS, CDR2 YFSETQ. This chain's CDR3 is CASSASSGSPDTQYF. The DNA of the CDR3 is TGCGCCAGCAGCGCCTCAAGCGGGAGTCCAGATACGCAGTATTTT.

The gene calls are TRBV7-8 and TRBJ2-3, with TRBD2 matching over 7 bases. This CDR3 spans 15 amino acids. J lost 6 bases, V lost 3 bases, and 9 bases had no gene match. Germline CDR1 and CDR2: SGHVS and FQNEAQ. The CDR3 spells CASSFSGLGSDTQYF. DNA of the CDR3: TGTGCCAGCAGCTTCTCCGGACTAGGTTCCGATACGCAGTATTTT.

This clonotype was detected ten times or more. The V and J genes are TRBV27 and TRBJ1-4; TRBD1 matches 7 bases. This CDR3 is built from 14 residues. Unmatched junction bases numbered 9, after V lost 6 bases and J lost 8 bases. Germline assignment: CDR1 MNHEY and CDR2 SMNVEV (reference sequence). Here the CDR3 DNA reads TGTGCCAGCAGCCCACTACAGGGGAGGGAAAAACTGTTTTTT. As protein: CASSPLQGREKLFF.

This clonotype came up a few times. CDR3 sequence (DNA): TGTGCCAGCAGTATAAGACTAGCGGTATCTAGCACAGATACGCAGTATTTT. Amino acid sequence: CASSIRLAVSSTDTQYF. J is TRBJ2-3 and V is TRBV12-3 or TRBV12-4; 9 positions match TRBD2. After removal of 5 bases from V and 0 bases from J, the junction contained 9 bases not matched to a gene. The CDR3 consists of 17 residues.

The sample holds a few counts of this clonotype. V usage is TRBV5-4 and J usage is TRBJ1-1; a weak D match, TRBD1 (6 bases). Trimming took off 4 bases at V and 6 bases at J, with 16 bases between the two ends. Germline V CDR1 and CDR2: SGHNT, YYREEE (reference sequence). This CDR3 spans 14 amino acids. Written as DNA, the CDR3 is TGTGCCAGCAGCCCACCATCACAGGGCTCTGAAGCTTTCTTT. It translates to CASSPPSQGSEAFF. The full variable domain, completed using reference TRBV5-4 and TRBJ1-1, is ETGVTQSPTHLIKTRGQQVTLRCSSQSGHNTVSWYQQALGQGPQFIFQYYREEENGRGNFPPRFSGLQFPNYSSELNVNALELDDSALYLCASSPPSQGSEAFFGQGTRLTVV.

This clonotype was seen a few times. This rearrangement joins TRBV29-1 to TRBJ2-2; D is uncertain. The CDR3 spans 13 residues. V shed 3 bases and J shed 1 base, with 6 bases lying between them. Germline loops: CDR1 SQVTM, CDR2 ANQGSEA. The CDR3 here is CSVEPGNTGELFF. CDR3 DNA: TGCAGCGTTGAGCCAGGGAACACCGGGGAGCTGTTTTTT.

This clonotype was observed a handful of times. For the CDR3, the DNA is TGTGCCAGCTCACCATTGAGGACAGGGGGCTACTATGGCTACACCTTC. It yields the protein CASSPLRTGGYYGYTF. The chain combines TRBV18 with TRBJ1-2, with 11 bases matching TRBD1. Unmatched junction bases numbered 5, after V lost 2 bases and J lost 3 bases. Germline V gene lookup returns CDR1 KGHSH and CDR2 LQKENI. The CDR3 has 16 residues.

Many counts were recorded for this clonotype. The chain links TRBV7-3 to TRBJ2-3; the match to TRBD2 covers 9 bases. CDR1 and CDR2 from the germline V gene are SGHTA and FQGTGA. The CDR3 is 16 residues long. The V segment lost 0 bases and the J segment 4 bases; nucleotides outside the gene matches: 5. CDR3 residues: CASSLTPSGGSDTQYF. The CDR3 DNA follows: TGTGCCAGCAGCTTAACCCCGAGCGGGGGGTCAGATACGCAGTATTTT.